The sequence of this T cell receptor (beta chain) was determined in a study of memory CD4+ T cells and cytomegalovirus serostatus (dated 2019 in TCRdb). A note on the overall study: The roughly 35 healthy Belgian adults in the cohort included 9 who were CMV seropositive and roughly 25 who were CMV seronegative. To replicate a published TCR-based CMV serostatus classifier, the researchers sequenced the CD4+ memory TCRbeta repertoires of a Belgian cohort whose cytomegalovirus serostatus was known. What the study reported, not specific to this receptor: For CMV serostatus prediction, a median bootstrapped AUC of 0.95 was reached with the original framework, and a median bootstrapped AUC of approximately 0.9 was reached with a US-trained random forest. Among the 150 or so previously reported CMV-associated TCRbeta sequences, 60 to 70 showed up in the CD4+ memory repertoires, with each one found in between one and five individuals. Only CD4+CD45RO+ memory cells were sequenced, in contrast to the original study, in which naive and memory CD4+ and CD8+ populations were covered. The results were interpreted as suggesting that the CMV-associated TCR signature is largely present in the CD4+ memory repertoire. On the Belgian cohort, the classifier built on the original framework reached a median bootstrapped AUC of around 0.95, with a 95% CI of 0.76-1.00.

The Quick-DNA Microprep Kit was used to extract genomic DNA from the sorted cells. Amplification of TCRbeta DNA was done with the immunoSEQ hsTCRbeta kit, following the protocol from the manufacturer. TCRbeta libraries were sequenced on an Illumina MiSeq instrument. The original pipeline was this. Removing out-of-frame sequences left some 2,200,000 distinct TCRbeta sequences, an average of around 67,000 per individual. Each individual was scored according to the count of roughly 170 previously reported CMV-associated TCRbeta sequences and the total productive distinct TCRbeta count. A beta-binomial model was reimplemented in Python, and scikit-learn random forests with default parameters were trained on US cohort data. Classifier performance on the Belgian cohort was summarized as median AUC with percentile confidence intervals calculated over 10,000 bootstrap iterations. TCRdb obtained this table from immuneACCESS and retained in-frame rearrangements with V and J assigned. These tables miss some clones; where compared with another copy, unresolved V genes account for less than half of the shortfall, and the remainder is unexplained. V and J calls plus clone size are reproduced from that table; the DNA served to infer D and trimming. The sample contains 28,000 or so clones, more than 75% of them found a single time. The ten largest clones represent less than 1.3% of the sample.

Spanning cysteine to phenylalanine, the CDR3 consists of 16 amino acids. Of the read, only the CDR3 DNA is kept; its 48 bases are in frame from base 1. As concerns this clone: Its specific antigen is unknown. No base quality information exists; no much larger clone differs at one position.

Single viable CD3+CD4+CD8-CD45RO+ cells were sorted as memory CD4+ T cells on a FACSAria II. CMV serostatus was determined using a Roche Elecsys assay that detects serum IgG against CMV pp150, pp28, p38 and p52. Once the samples were thawed, total CD4+ T cells were enriched through positive selection using CD4 magnetic microbeads. The samples came from a separate study whose specific focus was interrogating the CD4+ T cell memory repertoire. Peripheral blood mononuclear cells were isolated and cryopreserved following standard operating procedures; serum was stored at -80 °C. Staining used CD3-PerCP (BW264/56), CD4-APC (RPA-T4), CD45RO-PE (UCHT1) and CD8-Pacific Orange (3B5) antibodies, with Sytox blue excluding non-viable cells.

Here the chain combines TRBV1 and TRBJ2-7; the table names TRBD2, a call not compared with the DNA. TRBV1 represents a pseudogene. Sequencing input: memory CD4+ T cells from blood. The receptor was isolated from an adult in good health and CMV-seronegative. The DNA is as follows: TGCACCAGCAGCCAAGATCAAGGACTAGCGGGAGTCCCCCTACCGTTC. Its protein is CTSSQDQGLAGVPLPF.